The present entry profiles one T cell receptor (beta chain) with its context. Its antigen is still unknown. CD45RO-negative CD8 cells positively selected for CCR7 made up the naive population, which excluded terminally differentiated effector memory CD45RA+ cells. This entry belongs to a study of shared clonotypes between healthy human individuals. General study points: Memory subsets generally showed lower estimated richness than naive subsets. Approximately 5.3% was the fraction of naive CD4 clonotypes found shared across several donors.

The V gene lost 2 bases and the J gene lost 3 bases, with 11 bases spanning the gap. Germline V gene sequence: CDR1 MNHEY, CDR2 SMNVEV (reference sequence). This CDR3 contains 14 residues. Generated by immunoSEQ multiplex PCR, the TCRdb table keeps only in-frame clones and is missing some. The sample includes about 750,000 clones, 80% to 95% of them seen just once. The V call is TRBV27, the J call TRBJ2-7, with D tentatively TRBD1 or TRBD2 (5 bases each). The specimen was naive CD8+ T cells sorted from blood. This TCR was sampled from a man aged 25 to 40 in good health. The CDR3 DNA follows: TGTGCCAGCAGTTTACGGGACCCATACTACGAGCAGTACTTC. This gives the protein CASSLRDPYYEQYF.